What follows are 21 T cell receptor beta chains derived from one specimen sequenced in a study of blood T cell repertoires in COVID-19. Profiled with immunoSEQ multiplex PCR; TCRdb holds only in-frame clones, not every one. The sample has hundreds of thousands of clones; around 92% are singletons. Sequencing used peripheral blood. Every receptor here comes from a woman aged 25 to 39 with COVID-19, enrolled during active disease.

The gene calls are TRBV27 and TRBJ2-5; 9 bases fit TRBD1. V was clipped by 4 bases and J by 6 bases; unmatched bases: 12. Germline values: CDR1 MNHEY, CDR2 SMNVEV (reference sequence). The CDR3 has 16 amino acids. The CDR3 DNA reads TGTGCCAGCAGTTCTCGCGGGACAGGGAGGAGGAAGACCCAGTACTTC. Its protein is CASSSRGTGRRKTQYF.

This chain's CDR3 is CSASTVRWTSGSSTDTQYF. The DNA for the CDR3 is TGCAGTGCTAGTACGGTGCGTTGGACTAGCGGGAGTAGCACAGATACGCAGTATTTT. The V call is TRBV20-1, the J call TRBJ2-3; 13 bases are shared with TRBD2. CDR1 is DFQATT and CDR2 is SNEGSKA in the germline V gene (reference sequence). Unmatched junction bases numbered 12, after V lost 3 bases and J lost 0 bases. CDR3 length equals 19 residues.

This clone has only a few counts. This sequence joins TRBV9 and TRBJ1-2; no clear D. Germline CDR1 SGDLS, CDR2 YYNGEE. CDR3 length: 14 residues. Trimming left V 0 bases short and J 4 bases short, with 10 bases between. CDR3 region: CASSVAHEGYGYTF. CDR3 DNA: TGTGCCAGCAGCGTAGCCCACGAGGGCTATGGCTACACCTTC.

The V call is TRBV9, the J call TRBJ1-6; 7 nucleotides line up with TRBD1. The CDR3 is made up of 15 amino acids. The V gene's germline CDR1 is SGDLS and CDR2 YYNGEE. V was clipped by 0 bases and J by 7 bases; unmatched bases: 4. The CDR3 bases are TGTGCCAGCAGCGTAGCGACAGGGACGAATTCACCCCTCCACTTT. It specifies CASSVATGTNSPLHF.

This chain connects TRBV5-3 to TRBJ2-1; 10 nucleotides align to TRBD1. TRBV5-3 is reported as an ORF; its role is uncertain. The CDR3 has 15 residues. The junction had 7 bases not matched to a gene; V was cut back by 4 bases and J by 6 bases. CDR3 nucleotide sequence: TGTGCCAGAAGCCACGGGACAGGGGTCCCCAATGAGCAGTTCTTC. Its protein is CARSHGTGVPNEQFF.

The gene calls are TRBV27 and TRBJ1-1; the match to TRBD1 covers 7 bases. There are 13 residues in the CDR3. The germline gives CDR1 MNHEY, CDR2 SMNVEV (reference sequence). The V and J ends lost 6 bases and 4 bases, in that order; junction bases with no gene match: 5. The CDR3 DNA follows: TGTGCCAGCAGAAAGACAGGGCTCACTGAAGCTTTCTTT. Its translation is CASRKTGLTEAFF.

The rearrangement links TRBV21-1 to TRBJ2-3; the table's D call, TRBD1, has no DNA check behind it. TRBV21-1 is shown as a pseudogene. CDR3 length: 15 amino acids. This CDR3 is CASSKQGCGADTQYF. DNA of the CDR3: TGTGCCAGCAGCAAACAGGGGTGTGGGGCAGATACGCAGTATTTT.

This chain joins TRBV6-4 and TRBJ1-1; maybe TRBD1 (6 bases). Between the trimmed V and J ends, which lost 6 bases and 2 bases, there was a span of 13 bases. Germline CDR1 and CDR2: MRHNA and SNTAGT. The length of the CDR3 is 14 residues. CDR3 sequence (DNA): TGTGCCAGCAGGATGGACAGAGACAACACTGAAGCTTTCTTT. It is translated as CASRMDRDNTEAFF.

The rearrangement joins TRBV2 to TRBJ2-1; D might be TRBD1 (5 bases). CDR3 length equals 14 residues. V gave up 3 bases and J gave up 9 bases, with 15 bases separating them. Germline CDR1 and CDR2: SNHLY and FYNNEI. The DNA of the CDR3 is TGTGCCAGCAGTGATGTTCAGGGAACAGGTGAGCAGTTCTTC. Translation gives CASSDVQGTGEQFF.

This sequence joins TRBV6-1 and TRBJ1-2; 10 bases are a match to TRBD1. Germline V gene lookup returns CDR1 MNHNS and CDR2 SASEGT. This CDR3 is 15 amino acids long. The trim removed 6 bases at V and 8 bases at J, leaving 12 bases unmatched. The CDR3 is CASRNPTGGQGGYTF. The CDR3 bases are TGTGCCAGCAGAAACCCGACAGGGGGCCAAGGGGGCTACACCTTC.

The chain joins TRBV11-3 to TRBJ1-1; 10 bases are shared with TRBD1. The germline V gene has CDR1 SGHNT and CDR2 YENEEA. The ends lost 5 bases at V and 5 bases at J; junction bases unmatched: 8. The CDR3 has 15 amino acids. CDR3 in DNA: TGTGCCAGCAGCGACCGGGACAGGGGATTAACTGAAGCTTTCTTT. Residues: CASSDRDRGLTEAFF.

This chain links TRBV10-3 with TRBJ2-7, with TRBD1 identical over 7 bases. The CDR3 is 14 residues long. The ends lost 6 bases at V and 1 base at J; junction bases unmatched: 6. Germline V gene sequence: CDR1 ENHRY, CDR2 SYGVKD. Here the CDR3 DNA reads TGTGCCATCAGCGACAGGGTTGATTCCTACGAGCAGTACTTC. Translating it yields CAISDRVDSYEQYF.

This chain links TRBV30 with TRBJ2-2; 10 bases map to TRBD2. J lost 7 bases, V lost 0 bases, and 11 bases had no gene match. Germline loops: CDR1 GTSNPN, CDR2 SVGIG (reference sequence). The CDR3 is 17 residues long. In nucleotides, the CDR3 is TGTGCCTGGAGTGTTCGCGGACTAGCGGTTCCGGGCGGGGAGCTGTTTTTT. Translation gives CAWSVRGLAVPGGELFF.

This clone was observed once. This CDR3 is CASGLVRDSYNEQFF. CDR3 sequence (DNA): TGTGCTAGTGGTTTGGTGCGGGACTCCTACAATGAGCAGTTCTTC. V is TRBV12-5 and J is TRBJ2-1; a weak D match, TRBD2 (6 bases). Trimming shortened V by 0 bases and J by 0 bases, and 6 bases separated the two germline ends. The length of the CDR3 is 15 residues. CDR1 is LGHNT, CDR2 FRNRAP, per germline.

This rearrangement joins TRBV7-2 to TRBJ1-6, with a weak D call TRBD1 (5 bases). The V end lost 0 bases, the J end lost 14 bases, and 17 bases lay between the germline ends. Germline CDR1 reads SGHTA; CDR2 reads FQGNSA. The CDR3 extends over 15 amino acids. The CDR3 DNA is TGTGCCAGCAGCTTAGCGCTCGGGGGGACTCGGGCCCTCCACTTT. Residues: CASSLALGGTRALHF.

As for this clone: In the same sample, other DNA sequences code for this CDR3. This chain links TRBV14 with TRBJ2-5, with D hard to call. V was clipped by 1 base and J by 4 bases, with 10 bases between them. Germline CDR1 is SGHDN and CDR2 is FVKESK. The CDR3 length is 14 residues. The CDR3 nucleotides are TGTGCCAGCAGCCAAGGATGGAGAGGAGAGACCCAGTACTTC. This sequence encodes CASSQGWRGETQYF.

The rearrangement uses TRBV11-2 and TRBJ1-2; TRBD1 agrees at 8 bases. This CDR3 region has 17 residues. V dropped 6 bases and J dropped 4; count of bases not matched to a gene: 16. CDR1 is SGHAT and CDR2 is FQNNGV in the germline V gene. CDR3: CASRSLRDRTIFYGYTF. The CDR3 DNA sequence: TGTGCCAGCAGATCACTCCGGGACAGGACCATTTTCTATGGCTACACCTTC.

The J gene is TRBJ1-5, the V gene TRBV6-2 or TRBV6-3; 7 bases agree with TRBD1. Germline V gives CDR1 MNHEY, CDR2 SVGEGT. The CDR3 is made up of 18 amino acids. V lost 2 bases and J lost 2; bases outside the gene matches: 12. This CDR3 is CASSYPTTGPFRNQPQHF. The CDR3 nucleotides read TGTGCCAGCAGTTACCCAACGACAGGGCCCTTTCGCAATCAGCCCCAGCATTTT.

This chain joins TRBV11-2 and TRBJ2-7, with D possibly being TRBD2 (6 bases). CDR1 and CDR2 from the germline V gene are SGHAT and FQNNGV. The CDR3 is 15 residues long. Trimming removed 1 base from V and 3 bases from J, with 13 bases in between. This CDR3 reads CASSLGWDSNYEQYV. The CDR3 DNA reads as TGTGCCAGCAGCTTAGGATGGGACTCCAACTACGAGCAGTACGTC.

The CDR3 protein is CASSQYTDTQYF. CDR3 in DNA: TGTGCCAGCAGCCAATACACAGATACGCAGTATTTT. This chain joins TRBV3-1 (or the pseudogene TRBV3-2) and TRBJ2-3; no clear D gene. V was trimmed by 2 bases and J by 2 bases, leaving 2 bases between them. Germline lookup yields CDR1 LGHDT and CDR2 YNNKEL (reference sequence). The CDR3 extends over 12 amino acids.

The genes are TRBV11-3 and TRBJ1-1, with TRBD1 identical over 7 bases. The J segment lost 1 base and the V segment lost 2 bases, leaving 1 base of the junction unmatched. Germline assignment: CDR1 SGHNT and CDR2 YENEEA. The CDR3 covers 14 residues. CDR3 residues: CASSLNRGNTEAFF. The DNA for the CDR3 is TGTGCCAGCAGCTTAAACAGGGGGAACACTGAAGCTTTCTTT. Drawing the rest from reference TRBV11-3 and TRBJ1-1, the complete variable domain is EAGVVQSPRYKIIEKKQPVAFWCNPISGHNTLYWYLQNLGQGPELLIRYENEEAVDDSQLPKDRFSAERLKGVDSTLKIQPAELGDSAVYLCASSLNRGNTEAFFGQGTRLTVV.